The 25 T cell receptor beta chains below all came from one sample that was sequenced in a study of post-analysis software for immune sequencing data. Prepared libraries of TCR beta cDNA carried unique molecular identifiers. TCRdb redid the calling of the PCR reads with MiXCR, one entry per CDR3 protein. The profile shows about 160,000 distinct CDR3 sequences, approximately 35% of them singletons. The specimen was blood, collected after autologous hematopoietic stem cell transplantation. These TCRs come from a girl aged 5 to 17 with multiple sclerosis.

This chain links TRBV5-1 with TRBJ1-2; perhaps TRBD1 as D (6 bases). Trimming removed 0 bases from V and 5 bases from J, with 17 bases in between. CDR1 is SGHRS and CDR2 is YFSETQ in the germline V gene. CDR3 length: 16 amino acids. The CDR3: CASSLDGRQAGYGYTF. The CDR3 DNA is TGCGCCAGCAGCTTGGACGGTCGACAGGCTGGGTATGGCTACACCTTC.

The J gene is TRBJ2-3, the V gene TRBV4-2, with 7 bases lining up with TRBD2. Germline CDR1 is LGHNA and CDR2 is YNFKEQ. Losses at the gene ends were 2 bases for V and 3 bases for J; bases not matched to a gene: 8. This CDR3 region has 16 residues. The CDR3 here is CASSQLQREETDTQYF. DNA of the CDR3: TGTGCCAGCAGCCAACTTCAGCGGGAAGAAACAGATACGCAGTATTTT.

The chain couples TRBV18 to TRBJ2-3; no clear D. V was trimmed by 8 bases and J by 0 bases, leaving 12 bases between them. CDR3 size: 14 residues. From germline, CDR1 is KGHSH and CDR2 LQKENI. This chain's CDR3 is CASTTLPSTDTQYF. Written as DNA, the CDR3 is TGTGCCAGCACGACACTTCCTAGCACAGATACGCAGTATTTT.

This rearrangement joins TRBV25-1 to TRBJ1-3; no definite D call. V gave up 4 bases and J gave up 4 bases, with 5 bases separating them. The CDR3 runs to 12 residues. Germline V CDR1 and CDR2: MGHDK, SYGVNS. In DNA form, the CDR3 reads TGTGCCAGCAGTGGCGGGGGAAACACCATATATTTT. Amino acids: CASSGGGNTIYF. Full variable domain (remainder filled in from reference TRBV25-1 and TRBJ1-3): EADIYQTPRYLVIGTGKKITLECSQTMGHDKMYWYQQDPGMELHLIHYSYGVNSTEKGDLSSESTVSRIRTEHFPLTLESARPSHTSQYLCASSGGGNTIYFGEGSWLTVV.

The chain has TRBV5-6 and TRBJ2-3; TRBD1 might be the D (6 bases). Germline CDR1 SGHDT, CDR2 YYEEEE. CDR3 length: 15 amino acids. Trimming cost V 3 bases and J 6 bases, with 17 bases left between them. The CDR3 sequence: CASSSLGPGADTQYF. CDR3 nucleotides: TGTGCCAGCAGCTCTTTAGGCCCAGGGGCTGATACGCAGTATTTT.

This clonotype has just a few counts. The V and J genes are TRBV6-1 and TRBJ2-1; 10 bases fit TRBD1. The CDR3 consists of 15 residues. Germline V gene sequence: CDR1 MNHNS, CDR2 SASEGT. Germline trimming cut 3 bases from V and 4 bases from J; bases unmatched to any gene: 3. This chain's CDR3 is CASSDRDRGYNEQFF. CDR3 coding DNA: TGTGCCAGCAGTGACCGGGACAGGGGTTACAATGAGCAGTTCTTC.

This clonotype was detected many times. A much bigger clone sits one base away, suggesting this may be a read error. The chain joins TRBV10-3 to TRBJ2-3, with D hard to call. The CDR3 has 12 residues. Germline V CDR1 and CDR2: ENHRY, SYGVKD. Written as DNA, the CDR3 is TGTGCCAGCAGTGCCAGCACAGATACGCAGTATTTT. This gives the protein CASSASTDTQYF.

The chain employs TRBV5-1 and TRBJ2-3, with TRBD2 matching over 8 bases. This CDR3 region has 16 residues. The germline V gene has CDR1 SGHRS and CDR2 YFSETQ. The ends lost 1 base at V and 4 bases at J; junction bases unmatched: 8. For the CDR3, the DNA is TGCGCCAGCAGCTTGAGCGGGAGTTGGGACGCAGATACGCAGTATTTT. Translation: CASSLSGSWDADTQYF.

The V call is TRBV7-2, the J call TRBJ1-1; D is ambiguous. CDR1 is SGHTA and CDR2 is FQGNSA in the germline V gene. This CDR3 is 14 amino acids long. V shed 3 bases and J shed 7 bases, with 15 bases lying between them. CDR3 bases: TGTGCCAGCAGCTTGACGTCAGGACCTGGTGAAGCTTTCTTT. Amino acids: CASSLTSGPGEAFF.

The rearrangement uses TRBV18 and TRBJ2-1; possibly TRBD1 for D (6 bases). The germline CDR1 and CDR2 sequences are KGHSH and LQKENI. The CDR3 has 16 residues. Trimming shortened V by 0 bases and J by 5 bases, and 14 bases separated the two germline ends. Written as DNA, the CDR3 is TGTGCCAGCTCACCACCAAGGACAGCCACAAACAATGAGCAGTTCTTC. It is translated as CASSPPRTATNNEQFF.

The chain recombines TRBV5-1 with TRBJ2-3; 11 nucleotides agree with TRBD2. Germline V gene data show CDR1 as SGHRS and CDR2 as YFSETQ. The CDR3 consists of 23 residues. Trimming removed 8 bases from V and 1 base from J; junction bases left unmatched: 30. CDR3 in amino acids: CARSGTLPGLAGRTHPRTDTQYF. The DNA for the CDR3 is TGCGCCAGGAGCGGAACCCTTCCAGGACTAGCGGGTAGGACCCACCCGCGCACAGATACGCAGTATTTT.

The table lists this clonotype with a few counts. This chain uses TRBV24-1 with TRBJ2-5, with 7 bases matching TRBD1. The CDR3 spans 15 residues. Trimming took 5 bases from V and 3 from J; bases not matched to a gene: 8. Germline V gene lookup returns CDR1 KGHDR and CDR2 SFDVKD. For the CDR3, the DNA is TGTGCCACCAGTGGTGTAGGGACAGCAGAAGAGACCCAGTACTTC. It translates to CATSGVGTAEETQYF.

This clonotype showed up just a few times. V is TRBV29-1 and J is TRBJ2-1, with a possible D match to TRBD2 (5 bases). Germline CDR1 SQVTM, CDR2 ANQGSEA. The length of the CDR3 is 19 residues. The ends were cut back, 0 bases at V and 4 bases at J, with 25 bases in the middle. CDR3 in amino acids: CSVEDHPANSARGYNEQFF. The CDR3 coding sequence is TGCAGCGTTGAAGACCACCCGGCGAATAGTGCGCGAGGGTACAATGAGCAGTTCTTC.

A remark on this clonotype: The CDR3 does not close with the conserved phenylalanine or tryptophan, likely indicating a read error. The chain recombines TRBV20-1 with TRBJ2-3; 7 bases are shared with TRBD2. Germline values: CDR1 DFQATT, CDR2 SNEGSKA (reference sequence). V shed 6 bases, J shed 6 bases, and the junction held 12 bases outside the gene matches. The length of the CDR3 is 14 residues. The DNA for the CDR3 is TGCAGTGCACCCCCTAGCGGCTCGTGGGATACGCAGTATGTT. This encodes CSAPPSGSWDTQYV.

This clonotype was recorded a few times. The J gene is TRBJ1-2, the V gene TRBV5-1, with D perhaps TRBD1 (5 bases). The CDR3 length is 14 residues. CDR1 SGHRS and CDR2 YFSETQ come from the germline V gene. Deletions cut 4 bases from V and 5 bases from J, with 15 bases between. The CDR3 nucleotides are TGCGCCAGCAGCCCCGGGACGGTTTTATATGGCTACACCTTC. Translating it yields CASSPGTVLYGYTF.

The chain is built from TRBV13 and TRBJ2-7; the D is unclear. With 2 bases removed from V and 3 bases from J, the gap between germline ends came to 8 bases. Germline V gene lookup returns CDR1 PRHDT and CDR2 FYEKMQ (reference sequence). CDR3 length: 13 amino acids. The CDR3 here is CASSLNTVYEQYF. The CDR3 bases are TGTGCCAGCAGCTTAAACACGGTCTACGAGCAGTACTTC.

The chain is built from TRBV20-1 and TRBJ1-5; no definite D call. The V and J ends lost 3 bases and 5 bases respectively, with 11 bases between them. Germline CDR1 DFQATT, CDR2 SNEGSKA (reference sequence). This CDR3 comprises 13 residues. The CDR3 DNA reads as TGCAGTGCTAGGGGAGATCCTGATCAGCCCCAGCATTTT. This encodes CSARGDPDQPQHF.

V usage is TRBV4-1 and J usage is TRBJ2-7; D gene ambiguous. The CDR3 loop spans 15 amino acids. Between the trimmed V and J ends, which lost 0 bases and 2 bases, there was a span of 11 bases. Germline CDR1 MGHRA, CDR2 YSYEKL. The CDR3 DNA follows: TGCGCCAGCAGCCAAGATTGGGCCCGTCCCTACGAGCAGTACTTC. This encodes CASSQDWARPYEQYF.

This clonotype was recorded a few times. V usage is TRBV2 and J usage is TRBJ1-4, with 10 bases identical to TRBD1. V lost 6 bases to trimming and J lost 8 bases; unmatched junction nucleotides: 6. The V gene's germline CDR1 is SNHLY and CDR2 FYNNEI. This CDR3 has 14 residues. This chain's CDR3 is CASSRDRGWEKLFF. The CDR3 DNA follows: TGTGCCAGCAGCCGGGACAGGGGATGGGAAAAACTGTTTTTT.

The V and J genes are TRBV4-1 and TRBJ2-6, with a possible D match to TRBD2 (5 bases). The CDR3 has 17 residues. The V gene lost 4 bases and the J gene lost 0 bases, with 13 bases spanning the gap. The germline V gene has CDR1 MGHRA and CDR2 YSYEKL. This CDR3 is CASSPSDGISGANVLTF. Here the CDR3 DNA reads TGCGCCAGCAGCCCTTCAGACGGGATCTCTGGGGCCAACGTCCTGACTTTC.

This clonotype was detected ten times or more. The genes are TRBV7-8 and TRBJ1-1, with 7 nucleotides matching TRBD1. Trimming at V came to 5 bases and at J to 7 bases, leaving 10 bases not matched to a gene. This CDR3 is built from 14 residues. Germline CDR1 is SGHVS and CDR2 is FQNEAQ. The CDR3 sequence is CASSPQSGDSEAFF. CDR3 bases: TGTGCCAGCAGCCCGCAGTCGGGGGACAGTGAAGCTTTCTTT.

The chain is built from TRBV7-2 and TRBJ2-4; possibly TRBD2 for D (6 bases). Germline CDR1 is SGHTA and CDR2 is FQGNSA. Between the trimmed V and J ends, which lost 3 bases and 0 bases, there was a span of 12 bases. The CDR3 loop spans 16 amino acids. The CDR3 nucleotides read TGTGCCAGCAGCTTCCCAGGAGGGCTAGCCAAAAACATTCAGTACTTC. It encodes CASSFPGGLAKNIQYF.

This clonotype was seen at least ten times. The rearrangement joins TRBV5-5 to TRBJ2-3, with a tentative D call TRBD2 (6 bases). This CDR3 comprises 16 residues. Trimming left V 4 bases short and J 6 bases short, with 21 bases between. The germline gives CDR1 SGHKS, CDR2 YYEKEE (reference sequence). The CDR3 coding sequence is TGTGCCAGCAGCATCACCGGGACTCCCAAAGGGGATACGCAGTATTTT. It translates to CASSITGTPKGDTQYF.

This clonotype was observed a few times. The CDR3: CASSPGTSGSQPYEQYF. The CDR3 DNA follows: TGTGCCAGCAGCCCCGGGACTAGCGGGAGTCAGCCCTACGAGCAGTACTTC. The rearrangement joins TRBV7-6 to TRBJ2-7; TRBD2 matches at 14 bases. CDR3 length equals 17 residues. Germline loops: CDR1 SGHVS, CDR2 FNYEAQ. Trimming removed 5 bases from V and 2 bases from J; junction bases left unmatched: 8.

The genes are TRBV6-5 and TRBJ2-1; 9 bases align to TRBD2. This CDR3 has 14 residues. With 7 bases clipped from V and 4 bases from J, the junction kept 5 bases outside the gene matches. Germline CDR1 reads MNHEY; CDR2 reads SVGAGI. DNA for the CDR3: TGTGCCAGCACGAAACTAGCGGGTTACAATGAGCAGTTCTTC. This codes for CASTKLAGYNEQFF.